At least ten counts were recorded for the clone carrying this TCR beta chain. Its antigen is still unknown. This entry comes from a study of regulatory T cells in long-lasting Graves disease. Trimming pared 3 bases from V and 2 bases from J, leaving 10 bases between. The CDR3 covers 14 residues. This sample's time point: newly diagnosed GD, antithyroid drugs for less than 3 months. The TCR library used RNA extracted from PBMCs. For TCR beta, libraries came from iRepertoire HTBI primers and Arm-PCR of CDR3 regions. One entry per CDR3 protein results from TCRdb running MiXCR on the multiplex PCR reads. The sample shows about 530,000 distinct CDR3 sequences, more than 15% of them seen only once. General study findings and limits: It was in persistent disease that TRBV28, TRBJ1-2 and TRBJ2-5 were favored.

These data also featured in a second study, about T cells in Graves' hyperthyroidism and ophthalmopathy.

The clonotype originates from a woman aged 35 to 59 with Graves disease. The sequencing here drew on peripheral blood mononuclear cells (PBMCs), taken at new diagnosis, from a patient treated with antithyroid drugs. This chain joins TRBV12-3 or TRBV12-4 and TRBJ2-5; either TRBD1 or TRBD2 may supply D (5 bases each). As DNA, the CDR3 is TGTGCCAGCAGTTTGGGGGACGTACAAGAGACCCAGTACTTC. Translating gives CASSLGDVQETQYF.